These T cell receptor beta chains were read from a single sample in a study of post-analysis software for immune sequencing data. TCRdb fed the PCR reads into MiXCR, producing one record per CDR3 protein. Of 150,000 to 200,000 distinct CDR3 sequences in the sample, 25% to 35% were seen once. The sequencing input was blood. The source is a girl between 5 and 17 years old with multiple sclerosis. The CDR3 runs from the conserved cysteine through the conserved F or W. Fields, in order: D gene, clone size, J gene, V gene, CDR3 DNA, CDR3 protein. A D gene is named only where the DNA matches it firmly. Clone size is shown for a subset of rows, as once, few, many or a class of expanded clone.

D: -
size: many
J: TRBJ2-1
V: TRBV6-5
DNA: TGTGCCACCAAGACGGCGGCAAATTTGAACAATGAGCAGTTCTTC
CDR3: CATKTAANLNNEQFF

D: TRBD2
size: few
J: TRBJ2-3
V: TRBV20-1
DNA: TGCAGTGCTAGAGTTCCTAGCGGGAGGCCGGGGCTCACAGATACGCGGTATTTT
CDR3: CSARVPSGRPGLTDTRYF

D: -
size: many
J: TRBJ1-2
V: TRBV20-1
DNA: TGCAGTGCTAGTCAGGGAGGCAGATTCAGCTACACCTTC
CDR3: CSASQGGRFSYTF

D: -
size: few
J: TRBJ1-2
V: TRBV4-1
DNA: TGCGCCAGCAGCCAAGCAAGTAACAGGGAGGCCCATGGCTACACCTTC
CDR3: CASSQASNREAHGYTF

D: -
size: -
J: TRBJ2-2
V: TRBV15
DNA: TGTGCCACCAGCTCCCGTTCTTGGGGGGGCGATCCTGCCGGGGAGCTGTTTTTT
CDR3: CATSSRSWGGDPAGELFF

D: TRBD2
size: few
J: TRBJ2-7
V: TRBV29-1
DNA: TGCAGCGTTGAAGCTAGCGGGAAAGGCTCCTACGAGCAGTACTTC
CDR3: CSVEASGKGSYEQYF

D: TRBD1
size: many
J: TRBJ1-2
V: TRBV20-1
DNA: TGCAGTGCTAGTAATGGACAGGGGGTTGGTGGCTACACCTTC
CDR3: CSASNGQGVGGYTF

D: -
size: -
J: TRBJ2-7
V: TRBV7-9
DNA: TGTGCCAGCAGCTTAGAAACCTATTCCTACGAGCAGTACTTC
CDR3: CASSLETYSYEQYF

D: -
size: -
J: TRBJ1-1
V: TRBV20-1
DNA: TGCAGTGCGAGCGAATACAGGAACACTGAAGCTTTCTTT
CDR3: CSASEYRNTEAFF

D: TRBD2
size: -
J: TRBJ2-7
V: TRBV3-1
DNA: TGTGCCAGCAGCCAATGGACTAGCGGGAGCTCCTACAATGAGCAGTACTTC
CDR3: CASSQWTSGSSYNEQYF

D: -
size: -
J: TRBJ1-6
V: TRBV14
DNA: TGTGCCAGCAGCCAACTCGACAGTTTTTCACCCCTCCACTTT
CDR3: CASSQLDSFSPLHF

D: -
size: many
J: TRBJ2-1
V: TRBV20-1
DNA: TGCAGTGCCCCCCGGGACCAATACAATGAGCAGTTCTTC
CDR3: CSAPRDQYNEQFF

D: TRBD1
size: -
J: TRBJ1-1
V: TRBV27
DNA: TGTGCCAGCAGAGACAGGGCCAGGGACACTGGAGCTTTCTTT
CDR3: CASRDRARDTGAFF

D: -
size: few
J: TRBJ1-4
V: TRBV12-3/TRBV12-4
DNA: TGTGCCAGCATGGTGGTTAGAACAACTAATGAAAAACTGTTTTTT
CDR3: CASMVVRTTNEKLFF

D: -
size: few
J: TRBJ2-2
V: TRBV2
DNA: TGTGCCAGCAGTGAAGCGCTTCATTCTGGGAGGAAGAACACCGGGGAGCTGTTTTTT
CDR3: CASSEALHSGRKNTGELFF

D: TRBD2
size: -
J: TRBJ2-1
V: TRBV20-1
DNA: TGCAGTGCCTCCACTAGCGGGAAGTCCTACAATGAGCAGTTCTTC
CDR3: CSASTSGKSYNEQFF

D: -
size: many
J: TRBJ2-3
V: TRBV28
DNA: TGTGCCAGCAGTTTCTTGGCTTCTGCCGGGACGCAGTATTTT
CDR3: CASSFLASAGTQYF

D: -
size: few
J: TRBJ1-2
V: TRBV15
DNA: TGTGCCACCAGCGAGGGGCACTACGGCTACACCTTC
CDR3: CATSEGHYGYTF

D: -
size: few
J: TRBJ2-5
V: TRBV15
DNA: TGTGCCACCAGGGACGCATTGTACCAAGAGACCCAGTACTTC
CDR3: CATRDALYQETQYF

D: -
size: many
J: TRBJ2-3
V: TRBV7-6
DNA: TGTGCCAGCAGCCCGTTAGCGGACTCACGCACAGATACGCAGTATTTT
CDR3: CASSPLADSRTDTQYF

D: TRBD2
size: -
J: TRBJ2-7
V: TRBV5-1
DNA: TGCGCCAGCAGCCCCCGGACTAGCGAAGACGAGCAGTACTTC
CDR3: CASSPRTSEDEQYF

D: -
size: -
J: TRBJ2-7
V: TRBV19
DNA: TGTGCCAGTAGTATTCGGACGAGCATCGGAGGCGAGCAGTACTTC
CDR3: CASSIRTSIGGEQYF

D: -
size: -
J: TRBJ2-1
V: TRBV28
DNA: TGTGCCAGCAGTCCCCCAGCACCCAATGAGCAGTTCTTC
CDR3: CASSPPAPNEQFF

D: TRBD1
size: many
J: TRBJ2-1
V: TRBV7-9
DNA: TGTGCCAGCAGCTTAGGGCAGGGGGCGCGTGATGAGCAGTTCTTC
CDR3: CASSLGQGARDEQFF

D: -
size: many
J: TRBJ2-7
V: TRBV5-1
DNA: TGCGCCAGCAGCTTAGCCTCGCCTCATTCCTACGAGCAGTACTTC
CDR3: CASSLASPHSYEQYF

D: TRBD1
size: few
J: TRBJ2-7
V: TRBV6-5
DNA: TGTGCCAGCAGTTACGCCGCCGGACAGGGGACTCGAGAGCAGTACTTC
CDR3: CASSYAAGQGTREQYF

D: -
size: -
J: TRBJ1-1
V: TRBV20-1
DNA: TGCAGTGCTAGAGTTTTTGAGAACACTGAAGCTTTCTTT
CDR3: CSARVFENTEAFF

D: -
size: many
J: TRBJ1-2
V: TRBV4-1
DNA: TGCGCCAGCAGCCAACCGGGTATGGATGGCTACACCTTC
CDR3: CASSQPGMDGYTF

D: -
size: -
J: TRBJ2-2
V: TRBV29-1
DNA: TGCAGCGTTGAGGGCCTAACCGGGGAGCTGTTTTTT
CDR3: CSVEGLTGELFF

D: TRBD2
size: many
J: TRBJ2-3
V: TRBV7-2
DNA: TGTGCCAGCAGCTTACCCCCGGGACTACCAAAGTATTTT
CDR3: CASSLPPGLPKYF

D: -
size: many
J: TRBJ2-3
V: TRBV5-1
DNA: TGCGCCAGCTCTACGGGGGACCACAGCACAGATACGCAGTATTTT
CDR3: CASSTGDHSTDTQYF

D: -
size: -
J: TRBJ1-1
V: TRBV18
DNA: TGTGCCAGCTCACCAATAAGGGGAGACACCGAAGCTTTCTTT
CDR3: CASSPIRGDTEAFF

D: TRBD1
size: many
J: TRBJ2-2
V: TRBV5-1
DNA: TGCGCCAGCAGCTTGGCTTGGGACAGTCCCACCGGGGAGCTGTTTTTT
CDR3: CASSLAWDSPTGELFF

D: TRBD2
size: many
J: TRBJ2-3
V: TRBV7-6
DNA: TGTGCCAGCAGTCAATCCGCTCCGGGGGGAGTCGGGGATACGCAGTATTTT
CDR3: CASSQSAPGGVGDTQYF

D: TRBD1
size: many
J: TRBJ2-1
V: TRBV7-9
DNA: TGTGCCAGCAGCTGGACAGGGGGGCAAGAGCAGTTCTTC
CDR3: CASSWTGGQEQFF

D: -
size: few
J: TRBJ2-6
V: TRBV2
DNA: TGTGCCAGCAGTGGGGGACCCTCTGGGGCCAACGTCCTGACTTTC
CDR3: CASSGGPSGANVLTF

D: -
size: many
J: TRBJ1-2
V: TRBV4-2
DNA: TGTGCCAGCAGCCCTCATCTTGGCCTGTACGGCAGACTCAACTATGGCTACACCTTC
CDR3: CASSPHLGLYGRLNYGYTF